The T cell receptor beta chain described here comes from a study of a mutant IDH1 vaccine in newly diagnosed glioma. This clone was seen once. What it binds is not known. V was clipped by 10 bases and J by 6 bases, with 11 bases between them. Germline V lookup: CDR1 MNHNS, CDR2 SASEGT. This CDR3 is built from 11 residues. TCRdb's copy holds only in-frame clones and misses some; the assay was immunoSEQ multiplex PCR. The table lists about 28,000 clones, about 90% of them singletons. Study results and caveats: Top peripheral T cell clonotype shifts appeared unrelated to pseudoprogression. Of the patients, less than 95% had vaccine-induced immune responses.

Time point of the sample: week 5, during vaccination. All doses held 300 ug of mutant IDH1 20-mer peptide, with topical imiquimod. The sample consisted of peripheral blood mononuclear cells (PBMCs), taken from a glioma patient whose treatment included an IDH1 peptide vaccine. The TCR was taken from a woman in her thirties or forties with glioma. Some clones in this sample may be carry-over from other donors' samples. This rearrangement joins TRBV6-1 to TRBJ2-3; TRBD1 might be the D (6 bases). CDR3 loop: CANDRPDTQYF. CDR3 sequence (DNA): TGTGCCAACGACAGGCCCGATACGCAGTATTTT.